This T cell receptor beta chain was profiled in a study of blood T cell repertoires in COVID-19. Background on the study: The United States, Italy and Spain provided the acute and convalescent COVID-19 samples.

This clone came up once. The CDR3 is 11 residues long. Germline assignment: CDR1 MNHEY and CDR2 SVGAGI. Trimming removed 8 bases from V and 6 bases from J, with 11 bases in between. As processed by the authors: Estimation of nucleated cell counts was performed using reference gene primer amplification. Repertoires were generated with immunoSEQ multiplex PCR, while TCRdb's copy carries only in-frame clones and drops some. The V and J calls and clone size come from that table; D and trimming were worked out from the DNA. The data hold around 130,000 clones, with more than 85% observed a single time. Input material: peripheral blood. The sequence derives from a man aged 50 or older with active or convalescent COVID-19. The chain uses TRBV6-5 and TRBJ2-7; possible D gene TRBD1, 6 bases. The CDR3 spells CASFRQAEQYF. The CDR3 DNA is TGTGCCAGCTTTCGACAGGCCGAGCAGTACTTC.